The T cell receptor (beta chain) under discussion was sequenced for a study of T cells in Graves' hyperthyroidism and ophthalmopathy. The CDR3 extends over 14 amino acids. Germline lookup yields CDR1 MNHEY and CDR2 SMNVEV (reference sequence). In its sample, this clonotype was seen many times. The junction departs from germline at one end; a sequencing error may be responsible. Amplified regions were TCR beta CDR3 sequences from RNA transcripts. Researchers ran a first-round RT-PCR on the TCR CDR3 using the HTBI primer set. TCRdb re-analysed the multiplex PCR reads in MiXCR, keeping a single row per CDR3 protein. The sample holds 640,000 or so distinct CDR3 sequences; 14% to 15% are singletons and the top ten take roughly 4.5%.

This clonotype was obtained from a woman between 40 and 55 years old with Graves' ophthalmopathy. Sequenced: blood. The gene calls are TRBV27 and TRBJ1-2; weak D call: TRBD1 (5 bases). In DNA, the CDR3 is TGTGCCCGCAGTTTATCCAGGGCAGACTATGGCTACACCTTC. Translation gives CARSLSRADYGYTF.